This T cell receptor beta chain comes out of a study of CD8 T cells in Susac syndrome. Reverse transcription used roughly 0.45 to 1 ug RNA and random hexamers. TCRdb called the immunoSEQ multiplex PCR reads again in MiXCR, with one record for every CDR3 protein. The sample records 200,000 or so distinct CDR3 sequences, roughly 96% being singletons. Germline CDR1 reads MGHRA; CDR2 reads YSYEKL. The CDR3 covers 14 residues. V lost 1 base, J lost 3 bases, and 10 bases lay in between. Broader study findings: The study's TCR sequencing and HLA analysis covered a relatively small number of individuals, and the study acknowledged this.

In regard to this clonotype: Its antigen is unidentified.

CD8+ and CD4+ T cells taken from blood had their TCR beta sequenced. It was treatment-naive patients with stable or active relapsing-remitting disease who made up the multiple sclerosis controls. This chain connects TRBV4-1 to TRBJ2-7, with a possible D match to TRBD1 (5 bases). The receptor comes from a human donor with multiple sclerosis. Material: CD4+ T cells from PBMCs. The CDR3: CASSQGPQGYEQYF. The DNA for the CDR3 is TGCGCCAGCAGCCAAGGCCCCCAGGGCTACGAGCAGTACTTC.